Presented here are 30 T cell receptor beta chains from one specimen sequenced in a study of T cells after yellow fever vaccination. TCRdb redid the calling of the 5' RACE reads with MiXCR, one entry per CDR3 protein. The sample has approximately 110,000 distinct CDR3 sequences, around 7.4% seen once. Sample: CD4+ T cells sorted from PBMCs, taken roughly 10 days after the first yellow fever vaccination. Receptor source: a man younger than 30 who received the YFV17D yellow fever vaccine.

This sequence joins TRBV12-3 or TRBV12-4 and TRBJ2-1; 8 bases map to TRBD2. V lost 3 bases and J lost 8; bases outside the gene matches: 6. The CDR3 extends over 14 amino acids. The CDR3 DNA reads as TGTGCCAGCAGTTTGGTAGCGGGGTTCTATGAGCAGTTCTTC. Protein product: CASSLVAGFYEQFF.

This clonotype came up many times. This sequence joins TRBV10-3 and TRBJ2-3; D is unclear. The germline CDR1 and CDR2 sequences are ENHRY and SYGVKD. V gave up 7 bases and J gave up 2 bases, with 13 bases separating them. The CDR3 totals 14 residues. The CDR3 region has the DNA TGTGCCATCACGGAGCTCGACGACACAGATACGCAGTATTTT. The encoded protein is CAITELDDTDTQYF.

Many counts were recorded for this clonotype. V and J are TRBV9 and TRBJ2-1; D call uncertain. The CDR3 has 12 amino acids. The germline V gene has CDR1 SGDLS and CDR2 YYNGEE. The V end lost 4 bases, the J end lost 7 bases, and 9 bases lay between the germline ends. The CDR3 is CASSPQWNEQFF. Here the CDR3 DNA reads TGTGCCAGCAGCCCCCAGTGGAATGAGCAGTTCTTC.

On this clonotype: A much larger clone lies a single base off, so this may be a read error. CDR3 coding DNA: TGTGCCAGCAGCGGTGGTTTGGCAGGGGAGCAGTACTTC. Translated: CASSGGLAGEQYF. This chain uses TRBV12-3 or TRBV12-4 with TRBJ2-7; tentative D call: TRBD1 (5 bases). CDR3 length: 13 residues. Trimming removed 6 bases from V and 7 bases from J, with 16 bases in between.

This clonotype was observed many times. The CDR3: CASTMTGADTQYF. The CDR3 DNA follows: TGTGCCAGCACCATGACAGGGGCAGATACGCAGTATTTT. The chain joins TRBV7-9 to TRBJ2-3, with 8 bases matching TRBD1. Germline CDR1 reads SEHNR; CDR2 reads FQNEAQ (reference sequence). The length of the CDR3 is 13 residues. V lost 7 bases to trimming and J lost 4 bases; unmatched junction nucleotides: 4. Supplemented by reference TRBV7-9 and TRBJ2-3, the full variable domain reads DTGVSQNPRHKITKRGQNVTFRCDPISEHNRLYWYRQTLGQGPEFLTYFQNEAQLEKSRLLSDRFSAERPKGSFSTLEIQRTEQGDSAMYLCASTMTGADTQYFGPGTRLTVL.

About this clonotype: One junction end disagrees with the germline gene, perhaps due to a read error. The chain links TRBV7-3 to TRBJ2-3, with 9 positions matching TRBD1. CDR1 is SGHTA, CDR2 FQGTGA, per germline. This CDR3 region has 15 residues. The CDR3 sequence: CASSLNRGPTYTQYF. CDR3 nucleotides: TGTGCCAGCAGCTTAAACAGGGGGCCCACATATACGCAGTATTTT.

This clonotype has more than one count but fewer than ten. The CDR3 DNA reads TGTGCCAGCAGCCTTGTAGGGGCGCGGGTCGAAGAGACCCAGTACTTC. It translates to CASSLVGARVEETQYF. The V and J genes are TRBV6-2 or TRBV6-3 and TRBJ2-5; TRBD1 or TRBD2 may be the D gene (5 bases each). The V and J ends lost 6 bases and 3 bases respectively, with 20 bases between them. Germline V gives CDR1 MNHEY, CDR2 SVGEGT. This CDR3 spans 16 amino acids.

The table lists this clonotype with many counts. V and J are TRBV7-9 and TRBJ2-5, with 7 bases aligning to TRBD2. Germline V CDR1 and CDR2: SEHNR, FQNEAQ (reference sequence). This CDR3 contains 13 residues. Trimming took 0 bases from V and 5 from J; bases not matched to a gene: 0. The CDR3 protein is CASSLAGGETQYF. CDR3 coding DNA: TGTGCCAGCAGCTTAGCCGGGGGGGAGACCCAGTACTTC.

The chain couples TRBV5-4 to TRBJ2-3, with TRBD1 identical over 8 bases. The germline gives CDR1 SGHNT, CDR2 YYREEE (reference sequence). J was trimmed by 5 bases and V by 4 bases; bases with no gene match: 6. This CDR3 is 14 amino acids long. As DNA, the CDR3 is TGTGCCAGCAGCACACGGACAGGGAAAGATACGCAGTATTTT. Amino acid sequence: CASSTRTGKDTQYF.

The table lists this clonotype with many counts. The chain has TRBV20-1 and TRBJ1-6, with 12 bases identical to TRBD1. V lost 1 base and J lost 5; bases outside the gene matches: 3. The CDR3 runs to 16 residues. CDR1 and CDR2 from the germline V gene are DFQATT and SNEGSKA (reference sequence). The chain's CDR3 is CSARVGTGGNNSPLHF. The DNA of the CDR3 is TGCAGTGCTAGAGTCGGGACAGGGGGCAATAATTCACCCCTCCACTTT.

This clonotype was seen at least ten times. The CDR3 loop is CSAIAGGPETQYF. The CDR3 DNA reads TGCAGTGCTATAGCGGGGGGGCCAGAGACCCAGTACTTC. This chain uses TRBV20-1 with TRBJ2-5; the match to TRBD2 covers 11 bases. The CDR3 runs to 13 residues. Germline V gene data show CDR1 as DFQATT and CDR2 as SNEGSKA (reference sequence). J was trimmed by 4 bases and V by 4 bases; bases with no gene match: 2.

The sample holds many counts of this clonotype. V and J are TRBV20-1 and TRBJ2-3; perhaps D is TRBD1 or TRBD2 (6 bases each). The V end lost 6 bases, the J end lost 4 bases, and 14 bases lay between the germline ends. The CDR3 is made up of 13 amino acids. CDR1 and CDR2 (germline): DFQATT, SNEGSKA (reference sequence). Here the CDR3 reads CSANGGGPDTQYF. The CDR3 DNA is TGCAGTGCAAACGGGGGCGGGCCAGATACGCAGTATTTT.

The sample holds a few counts of this clonotype. The J gene is TRBJ1-2, the V gene TRBV7-9; 8 bases line up with TRBD1. The CDR3 is 16 amino acids. The junction had 11 bases not matched to a gene; V was cut back by 0 bases and J by 8 bases. The germline V gene encodes CDR1 SEHNR and CDR2 FQNEAQ (reference sequence). CDR3 DNA sequence: TGTGCCAGCAGCTTAGCCTTCGGTACAGGGGGAAGCGGCTACACCTTC. Encoded protein: CASSLAFGTGGSGYTF.

This clonotype has at least ten counts. This chain uses TRBV7-6 with TRBJ2-2; TRBD2 agrees at 12 bases. Germline assignment: CDR1 SGHVS and CDR2 FNYEAQ. There are 20 residues in the CDR3. J was trimmed by 0 bases and V by 4 bases; bases with no gene match: 12. In DNA form, the CDR3 reads TGTGCCAGCAGCTCCCGCCCGGGACTAGCGGGTGTTACGAACACCGGGGAGCTGTTTTTT. Protein: CASSSRPGLAGVTNTGELFF.

The sample holds many counts of this clonotype. The rearrangement links TRBV6-5 to TRBJ2-7; 12 bases align to TRBD1. The germline gives CDR1 MNHEY, CDR2 SVGAGI. The CDR3 totals 16 residues. After removal of 5 bases from V and 2 bases from J, the junction contained 7 bases not matched to a gene. CDR3 amino acids: CASSRGDRGLTYEQYF. CDR3 in DNA: TGTGCCAGCAGTCGCGGGGACAGGGGGCTTACCTACGAGCAGTACTTC.

The table lists this clonotype with many counts. V and J are TRBV11-2 and TRBJ2-1; no clear D. The ends were cut back, 0 bases at V and 10 bases at J, with 7 bases in the middle. Per germline, CDR1 SGHAT and CDR2 FQNNGV. The CDR3 totals 12 residues. This chain's CDR3 is CASSLEGFEQFF. The CDR3 DNA is TGTGCCAGCAGCTTAGAGGGGTTCGAGCAGTTCTTC.

This clonotype was picked up many times. The chain employs TRBV10-3 and TRBJ2-6; TRBD1 matches at 7 bases. J lost 1 base, V lost 5 bases, and 8 bases had no gene match. This CDR3 spans 17 amino acids. The germline CDR1 and CDR2 sequences are ENHRY and SYGVKD. In DNA form, the CDR3 reads TGTGCCATCAGTCTGACAGGGTTCAATTCTGGGGCCAACGTCCTGACTTTC. This translates into CAISLTGFNSGANVLTF.

This clonotype was seen repeatedly, ten times or more. The chain uses TRBV20-1 and TRBJ1-3, with 9 bases identical to TRBD1. Trimming took 6 bases from V and 4 from J; bases not matched to a gene: 7. Germline V gives CDR1 DFQATT, CDR2 SNEGSKA (reference sequence). The CDR3 contains 14 residues. CDR3 residues: CSAKQGAFGNTIYF. The DNA for the CDR3 is TGCAGTGCAAAACAGGGGGCTTTCGGAAACACCATATATTTT.

In this sample, this clonotype turned up many times. The CDR3 loop reads CASSVTGTDEQFF. CDR3 DNA: TGCGCCAGCAGCGTAACAGGGACCGATGAGCAGTTCTTC. V gene TRBV5-1 combines with J gene TRBJ2-1; D possibly corresponds to TRBD1 (6 bases). The CDR3 covers 13 residues. The V and J ends lost 4 bases and 8 bases respectively, with 13 bases between them. Germline loops: CDR1 SGHRS, CDR2 YFSETQ.

Many counts were recorded for this clonotype. The chain links TRBV29-1 to TRBJ2-3; 9 bases match TRBD2. In germline, CDR1 is SQVTM, CDR2 ANQGSEA. Losses at the gene ends were 4 bases for V and 5 bases for J; bases not matched to a gene: 7. The CDR3 has 14 amino acids. The DNA of the CDR3 is TGCAGCGTTGCCGGCGGGGGGGCCGTAGATACGCAGTATTTT. It codes for CSVAGGGAVDTQYF.

This clonotype has more than one count but fewer than ten. The rearrangement joins TRBV7-2 to TRBJ1-2; no clear D. Trimming left V 5 bases short and J 8 bases short, with 18 bases between. Germline values: CDR1 SGHTA, CDR2 FQGNSA. The CDR3 extends over 14 amino acids. CDR3 region: CASSPPQGRGGYTF. The CDR3 DNA is TGTGCCAGCAGCCCACCCCAAGGGAGAGGGGGCTACACCTTC.

This chain uses TRBV4-1 with TRBJ1-5; D perhaps matches TRBD1 (5 bases). The CDR3 is made up of 16 amino acids. V was trimmed by 2 bases and J by 7 bases, leaving 18 bases between them. Germline lookup yields CDR1 MGHRA and CDR2 YSYEKL. DNA of the CDR3: TGCGCCAGCAGCCAATCTCGGGTCCCAAGGGGCCAGCCCCAGCATTTT. Amino acid sequence: CASSQSRVPRGQPQHF.

This clonotype appeared many times. J is TRBJ1-3 and V is TRBV5-6, with D possibly matching TRBD1 (5 bases). The CDR3 totals 16 residues. Between the trimmed V and J ends, which lost 4 bases and 0 bases, there was a span of 14 bases. Germline assignment: CDR1 SGHDT and CDR2 YYEEEE. CDR3 coding DNA: TGTGCCAGCAGCGTTACGGGACCGACCTCTGGAAACACCATATATTTT. This codes for CASSVTGPTSGNTIYF.

At least ten counts were recorded for this clonotype. V is TRBV29-1 and J is TRBJ2-7; perhaps D is TRBD1 or TRBD2 (5 bases each). Germline V gives CDR1 SQVTM, CDR2 ANQGSEA. The CDR3 totals 13 residues. Trimming removed 8 bases from V and 0 bases from J, with 14 bases in between. This chain's CDR3 is CSRGDGRSYEQYV. CDR3 coding DNA: TGCAGCCGAGGGGACGGACGCTCCTACGAGCAGTACGTC.

This chain links TRBV5-1 with TRBJ1-5; D remains unclear. The germline CDR1 and CDR2 sequences are SGHRS and YFSETQ. The CDR3 is 14 amino acids. V shed 3 bases and J shed 5 bases, with 12 bases lying between them. The CDR3 nucleotides are TGCGCCAGCAGCTCGGGAGGGAAGGATCAGCCCCAGCATTTT. Residues: CASSSGGKDQPQHF.

This chain joins TRBV18 and TRBJ2-4; 7 bases fit TRBD1. The CDR3 runs to 15 residues. Losses at the gene ends were 4 bases for V and 2 bases for J; bases not matched to a gene: 5. Germline values: CDR1 KGHSH, CDR2 LQKENI. The CDR3 region has the DNA TGTGCCAGCTCACTGGAACAGGGGACCAAAAACATTCAGTACTTC. Translating it yields CASSLEQGTKNIQYF.

This clonotype was observed a few times. The V gene is TRBV6-2 or TRBV6-3, the J gene TRBJ1-1; D is possibly TRBD1 (5 bases). The length of the CDR3 is 14 residues. From germline, CDR1 is MNHEY and CDR2 SVGEGT. V was trimmed by 2 bases and J by 4 bases, leaving 11 bases between them. The DNA of the CDR3 is TGTGCCAGCAGTTACAGGGGTGGAGGCACTGAAGCTTTCTTT. Residues: CASSYRGGGTEAFF.

This clonotype was seen many times. The chain recombines TRBV20-1 with TRBJ2-5; the match to TRBD1 covers 7 bases. The CDR3 covers 14 residues. The V segment lost 3 bases and the J segment 4 bases; nucleotides outside the gene matches: 8. Germline V gene lookup returns CDR1 DFQATT and CDR2 SNEGSKA (reference sequence). The CDR3 spells CSASVQGKLETQYF. In DNA form, the CDR3 reads TGCAGTGCTAGTGTACAGGGGAAGTTAGAGACCCAGTACTTC.

In this sample, this clonotype turned up many times. This chain links TRBV2 with TRBJ1-5; tentative D call: TRBD1 (5 bases). This CDR3 region has 14 residues. Germline-derived CDR1 and CDR2 are SNHLY and FYNNEI. Between the trimmed V and J ends, which lost 8 bases and 5 bases, there was a span of 16 bases. This CDR3 reads CASLRDGKYQPQHF. CDR3 in DNA: TGTGCCAGCCTTAGGGACGGAAAGTATCAGCCCCAGCATTTT.

This clonotype has ten or more counts. The rearrangement uses TRBV27 and TRBJ2-3; D possibly corresponds to TRBD1 (5 bases). With 11 bases removed from V and 4 bases from J, the gap between germline ends came to 16 bases. This CDR3 has 13 residues. Looked up from germline, CDR1 is MNHEY and CDR2 is SMNVEV (reference sequence). The CDR3 nucleotides are TGTGCCTCAGGGCAGGGATATTCAGATACGCAGTATTTT. Its protein is CASGQGYSDTQYF.